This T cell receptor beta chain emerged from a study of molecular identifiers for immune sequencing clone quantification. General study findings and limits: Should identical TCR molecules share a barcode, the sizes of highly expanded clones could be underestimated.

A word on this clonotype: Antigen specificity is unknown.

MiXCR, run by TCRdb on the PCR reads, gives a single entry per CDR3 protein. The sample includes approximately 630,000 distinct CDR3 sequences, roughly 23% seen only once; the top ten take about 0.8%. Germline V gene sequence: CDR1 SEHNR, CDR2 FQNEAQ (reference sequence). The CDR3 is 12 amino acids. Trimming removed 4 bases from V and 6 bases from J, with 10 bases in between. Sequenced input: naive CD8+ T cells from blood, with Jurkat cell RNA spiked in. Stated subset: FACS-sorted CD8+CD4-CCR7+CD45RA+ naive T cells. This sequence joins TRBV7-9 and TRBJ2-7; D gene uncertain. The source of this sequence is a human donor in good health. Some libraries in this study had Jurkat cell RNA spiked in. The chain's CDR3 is CASSSYMTEQYF. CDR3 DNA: TGTGCCAGCAGCTCCTATATGACCGAGCAGTACTTC.